Listed below are T cell receptor beta chains from one sample, sequenced in a study of neurological immune-mediated disorders. MiXCR, run by TCRdb on the 5' RACE reads, gives a single entry per CDR3 protein. Of fewer than 20,000 distinct CDR3 sequences listed, 3.5% were seen once; the top ten hold around 20%. Sequencing used CD8+ T cells from blood. The origin of the receptors is a middle-aged woman in good health. CDR3s include the opening cysteine and the closing phenylalanine or tryptophan. D genes are given only for firm matches. Clone size is not always given. Where it is, it says once, few, many or a class for expanded clones.

J gene: TRBJ2-7; V gene: TRBV29-1; clone size: many; D gene: -; CDR3 DNA: TGCAGCGTTGGGTCGAGTTACGAGCAGTACTTC; CDR3 protein: CSVGSSYEQYF
J gene: TRBJ2-1; V gene: TRBV4-3; clone size: many; D gene: -; CDR3 DNA: TGCGCCAGCAGCCCTTCGCGCAGGGACATTGCCTACAATGAGCAGTTCTTC; CDR3 protein: CASSPSRRDIAYNEQFF
J gene: TRBJ2-7; V gene: TRBV6-2/TRBV6-3; clone size: many; D gene: -; CDR3 DNA: TGTGCCAGCAGTTACTCGCGAGATAGCGGTTACGAGCAGTACTTC; CDR3 protein: CASSYSRDSGYEQYF
J gene: TRBJ2-7; V gene: TRBV20-1; clone size: many; D gene: -; CDR3 DNA: TGCAGTGCTAGGAGTTGGGACTCCTCCTACGAGCAGTACTTC; CDR3 protein: CSARSWDSSYEQYF
J gene: TRBJ2-7; V gene: TRBV11-2; clone size: many; D gene: TRBD2; CDR3 DNA: TGTGCCAGCAGCAACATGACTAGCGGGAGTACCGAGCAGTACTTC; CDR3 protein: CASSNMTSGSTEQYF
J gene: TRBJ2-1; V gene: TRBV4-1; clone size: -; D gene: -; CDR3 DNA: TGCGCCAGCAGCTCTCGTGGGAATGAGCAGTTCTTC; CDR3 protein: CASSSRGNEQFF
J gene: TRBJ2-1; V gene: TRBV5-1; clone size: many; D gene: -; CDR3 DNA: TGCGCCAGCAGCTTGGTCGGGATCGCCTACAATGAGCAGTTCTTC; CDR3 protein: CASSLVGIAYNEQFF
J gene: TRBJ2-2; V gene: TRBV11-2; clone size: many; D gene: -; CDR3 DNA: TGTGCCAGCAGCTTAGTTACCCGCCTGTGGCTGCTGAACACCGGGGAGCTGTTTTTT; CDR3 protein: CASSLVTRLWLLNTGELFF
J gene: TRBJ2-7; V gene: TRBV27; clone size: many; D gene: TRBD1; CDR3 DNA: TGTGCCAGCAGTTGGGGACAGGGATCCTACGAGCAGTACTTC; CDR3 protein: CASSWGQGSYEQYF
J gene: TRBJ1-5; V gene: TRBV6-2/TRBV6-3; clone size: many; D gene: -; CDR3 DNA: TGTGCCAGCAGTTACTCGGAAGGGAACAATCAGCCCCAGCATTTT; CDR3 protein: CASSYSEGNNQPQHF